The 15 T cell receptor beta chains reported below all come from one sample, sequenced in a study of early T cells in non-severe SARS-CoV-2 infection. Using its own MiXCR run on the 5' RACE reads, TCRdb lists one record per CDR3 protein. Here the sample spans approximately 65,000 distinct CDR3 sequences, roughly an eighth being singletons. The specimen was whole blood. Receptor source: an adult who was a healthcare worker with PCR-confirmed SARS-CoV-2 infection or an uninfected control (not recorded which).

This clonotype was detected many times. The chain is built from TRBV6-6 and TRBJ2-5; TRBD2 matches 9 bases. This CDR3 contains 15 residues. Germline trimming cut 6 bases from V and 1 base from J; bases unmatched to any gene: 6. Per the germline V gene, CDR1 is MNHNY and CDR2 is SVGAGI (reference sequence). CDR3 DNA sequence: TGTGCCAGCAGGCCTGTGCGGGGGGGCCAAGAGACCCAGTACTTC. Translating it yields CASRPVRGGQETQYF.

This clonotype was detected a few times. The CDR3 nucleotides are TGCAGTGCTAGAGAGGTTTCAGCCACTGAAGCTTTCTTT. It codes for CSAREVSATEAFF. The chain links TRBV20-1 to TRBJ1-1; no reliable D call. The CDR3 runs to 13 residues. In germline, CDR1 is DFQATT, CDR2 SNEGSKA (reference sequence). V lost 0 bases and J 4 bases, leaving 9 bases between the germline ends.

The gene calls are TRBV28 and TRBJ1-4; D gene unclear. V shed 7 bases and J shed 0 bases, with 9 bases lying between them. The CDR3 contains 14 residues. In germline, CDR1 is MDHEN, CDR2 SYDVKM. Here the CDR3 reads CASNGPATNEKLFF. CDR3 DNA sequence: TGTGCCAGCAATGGGCCAGCAACTAATGAAAAACTGTTTTTT.

CDR3 residues: CASSERWGNTEAFF. Written as DNA, the CDR3 is TGTGCCAGCAGTGAGCGGTGGGGGAACACTGAAGCTTTCTTT. The chain combines TRBV2 with TRBJ1-1, with D uncertain. Germline values: CDR1 SNHLY, CDR2 FYNNEI. Trimming pared 3 bases from V and 1 base from J, leaving 9 bases between. This CDR3 spans 14 amino acids.

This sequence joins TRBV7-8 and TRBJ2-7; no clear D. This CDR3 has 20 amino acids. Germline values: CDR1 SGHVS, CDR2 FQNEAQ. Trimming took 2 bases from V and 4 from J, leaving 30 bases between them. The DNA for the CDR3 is TGTGCCAGCAGCTTAATCCCGTCAGGCTGGGTCCCATCCAAGTTGTACGAGCAGTACTTC. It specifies CASSLIPSGWVPSKLYEQYF.

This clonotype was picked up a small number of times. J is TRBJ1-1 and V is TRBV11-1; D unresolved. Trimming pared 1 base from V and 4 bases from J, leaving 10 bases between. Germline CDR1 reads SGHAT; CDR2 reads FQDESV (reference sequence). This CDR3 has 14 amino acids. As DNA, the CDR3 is TGTGCCAGCAGCTTAGGAAAAAAAAGCACTGAAGCTTTCTTT. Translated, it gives CASSLGKKSTEAFF. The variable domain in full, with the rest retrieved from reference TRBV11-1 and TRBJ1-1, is EAEVAQSPRYKITEKSQAVAFWCDPISGHATLYWYRQILGQGPELLVQFQDESVVDDSQLPKDRFSAERLKGVDSTLKIQPAELGDSAMYLCASSLGKKSTEAFFGQGTRLTVV.

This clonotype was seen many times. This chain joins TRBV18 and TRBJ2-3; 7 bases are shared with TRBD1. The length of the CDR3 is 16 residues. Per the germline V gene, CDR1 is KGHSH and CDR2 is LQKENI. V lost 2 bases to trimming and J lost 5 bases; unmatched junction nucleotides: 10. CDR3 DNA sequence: TGTGCCAGCTCACCAGAGGGGTACAGGGGCGTAGATACGCAGTATTTT. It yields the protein CASSPEGYRGVDTQYF.

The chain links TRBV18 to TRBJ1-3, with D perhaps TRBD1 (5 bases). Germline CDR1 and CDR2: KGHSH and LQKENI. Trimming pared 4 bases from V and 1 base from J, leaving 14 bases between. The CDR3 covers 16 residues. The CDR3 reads CASSLGRSASGNTIYF. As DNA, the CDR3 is TGTGCCAGCTCACTGGGACGATCGGCTTCTGGAAACACCATATATTTT.

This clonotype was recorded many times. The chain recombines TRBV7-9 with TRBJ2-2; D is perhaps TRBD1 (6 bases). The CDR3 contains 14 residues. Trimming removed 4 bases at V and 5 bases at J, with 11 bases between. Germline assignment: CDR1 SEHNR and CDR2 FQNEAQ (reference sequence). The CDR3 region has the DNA TGTGCCAGCAGCTCGACAGGTCCTACCGGGGAGCTGTTTTTT. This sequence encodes CASSSTGPTGELFF.

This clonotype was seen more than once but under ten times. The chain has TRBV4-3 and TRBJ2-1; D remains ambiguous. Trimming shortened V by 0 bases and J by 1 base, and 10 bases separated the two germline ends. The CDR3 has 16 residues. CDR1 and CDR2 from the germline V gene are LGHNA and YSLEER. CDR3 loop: CASSQESTASYNEQFF. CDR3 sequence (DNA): TGCGCCAGCAGCCAAGAATCAACCGCTTCCTACAATGAGCAGTTCTTC.

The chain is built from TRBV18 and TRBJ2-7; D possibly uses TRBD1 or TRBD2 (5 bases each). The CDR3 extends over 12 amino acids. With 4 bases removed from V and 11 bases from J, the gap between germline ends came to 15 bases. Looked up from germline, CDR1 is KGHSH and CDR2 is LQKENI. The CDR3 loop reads CASSRQRGLEYF. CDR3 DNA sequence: TGTGCCAGCTCACGCCAGAGGGGATTGGAGTACTTC.

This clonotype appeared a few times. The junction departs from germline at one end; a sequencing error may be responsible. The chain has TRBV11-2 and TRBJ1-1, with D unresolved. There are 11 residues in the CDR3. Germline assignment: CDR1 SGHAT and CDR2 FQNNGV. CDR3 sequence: CASGFATEAFF. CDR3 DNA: TGTGCCAGCGGCTTCGCGACTGAAGCTTTCTTT. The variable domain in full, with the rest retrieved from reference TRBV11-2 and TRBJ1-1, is EAGVAQSPRYKIIEKRQSVAFWCNPISGHATLYWYQQILGQGPKLLIQFQNNGVVDDSQLPKDRFSAERLKGVDSTLKIQPAKLEDSAVYLCASGFATEAFFGQGTRLTVV.

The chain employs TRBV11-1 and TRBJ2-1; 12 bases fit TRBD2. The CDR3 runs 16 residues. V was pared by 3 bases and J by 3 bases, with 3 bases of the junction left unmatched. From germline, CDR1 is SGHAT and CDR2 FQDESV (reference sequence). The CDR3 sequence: CASSFLTSGGYNEQFF. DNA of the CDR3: TGTGCCAGCAGCTTCCTGACTAGCGGGGGCTACAATGAGCAGTTCTTC.

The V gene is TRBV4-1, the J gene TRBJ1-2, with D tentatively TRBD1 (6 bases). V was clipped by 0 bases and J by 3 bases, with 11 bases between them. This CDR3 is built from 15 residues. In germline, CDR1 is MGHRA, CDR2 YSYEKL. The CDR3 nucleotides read TGCGCCAGCAGCCAAGAGGGCAGGGGCGACTATGGCTACACCTTC. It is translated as CASSQEGRGDYGYTF.

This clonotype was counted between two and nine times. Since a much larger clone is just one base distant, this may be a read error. The CDR3 region has the DNA TGCAGCGTTGCAGCGAACACTGAAGCTTTCTTT. Translating gives CSVAANTEAFF. The V gene is TRBV29-1, the J gene TRBJ1-1; the D is unclear. The CDR3 runs to 11 residues. V shed 4 bases and J shed 1 base, with 4 bases lying between them. CDR1 and CDR2 (germline): SQVTM, ANQGSEA.